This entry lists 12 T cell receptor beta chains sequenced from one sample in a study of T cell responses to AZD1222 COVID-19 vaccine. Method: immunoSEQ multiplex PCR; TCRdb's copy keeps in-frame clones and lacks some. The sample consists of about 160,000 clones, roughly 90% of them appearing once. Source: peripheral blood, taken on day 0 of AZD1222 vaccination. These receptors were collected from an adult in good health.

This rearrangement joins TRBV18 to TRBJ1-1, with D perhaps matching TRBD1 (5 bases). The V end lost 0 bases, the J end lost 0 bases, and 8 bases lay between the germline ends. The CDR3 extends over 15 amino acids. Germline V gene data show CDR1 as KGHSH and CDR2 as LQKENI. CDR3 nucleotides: TGTGCCAGCTCACCACCCGCCAGGGTGAACACTGAAGCTTTCTTT. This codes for CASSPPARVNTEAFF.

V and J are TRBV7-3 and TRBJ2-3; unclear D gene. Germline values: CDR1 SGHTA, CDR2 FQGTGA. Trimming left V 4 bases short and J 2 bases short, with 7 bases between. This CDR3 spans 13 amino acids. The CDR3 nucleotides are TGTGCCAGCAGCTCCTTCTACACAGATACGCAGTATTTT. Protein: CASSSFYTDTQYF.

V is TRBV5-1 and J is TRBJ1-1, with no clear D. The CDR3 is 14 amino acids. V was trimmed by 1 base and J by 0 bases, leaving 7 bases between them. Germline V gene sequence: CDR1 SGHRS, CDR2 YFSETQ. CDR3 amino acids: CASSLSSLNTEAFF. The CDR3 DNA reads TGCGCCAGCAGCTTGAGCTCCTTGAACACTGAAGCTTTCTTT. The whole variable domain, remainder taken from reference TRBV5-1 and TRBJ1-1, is KAGVTQTPRYLIKTRGQQVTLSCSPISGHRSVSWYQQTPGQGLQFLFEYFSETQRNKGNFPGRFSGRQFSNSRSEMNVSTLELGDSALYLCASSLSSLNTEAFFGQGTRLTVV.

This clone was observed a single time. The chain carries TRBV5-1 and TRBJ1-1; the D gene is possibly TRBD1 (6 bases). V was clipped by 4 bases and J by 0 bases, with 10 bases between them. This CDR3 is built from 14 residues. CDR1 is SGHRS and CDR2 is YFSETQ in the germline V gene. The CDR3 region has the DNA TGCGCCAGCAGCCCGGGGGCGGTGAACACTGAAGCTTTCTTT. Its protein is CASSPGAVNTEAFF.

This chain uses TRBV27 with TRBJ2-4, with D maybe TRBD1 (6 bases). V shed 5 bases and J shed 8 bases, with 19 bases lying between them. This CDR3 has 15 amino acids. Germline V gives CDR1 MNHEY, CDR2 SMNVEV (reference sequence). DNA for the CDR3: TGTGCCAGCAGTCTCACGTGGGGGCGCACGGACATTCAGTACTTC. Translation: CASSLTWGRTDIQYF.

The CDR3 nucleotides are TGTGCCAGTAGTGGGGGACTCGTATCCTACGAGCAGTACTTC. Translated: CASSGGLVSYEQYF. The chain uses TRBV19 and TRBJ2-7; D possibly corresponds to TRBD2 (6 bases). The length of the CDR3 is 14 residues. The germline V gene has CDR1 LNHDA and CDR2 SQIVND (reference sequence). Trimming left V 5 bases short and J 1 base short, with 12 bases between.

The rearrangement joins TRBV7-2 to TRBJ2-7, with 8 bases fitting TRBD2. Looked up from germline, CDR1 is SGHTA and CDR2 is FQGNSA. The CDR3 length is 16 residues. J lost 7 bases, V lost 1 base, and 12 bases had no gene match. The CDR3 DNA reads TGTGCCAGCAGCTTAGTATCAAACGGGAGGGCCGGGGAGCAGTACTTC. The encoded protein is CASSLVSNGRAGEQYF. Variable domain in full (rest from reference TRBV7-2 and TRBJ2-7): GAGVSQSPSNKVTEKGKDVELRCDPISGHTALYWYRQSLGQGLEFLIYFQGNSAPDKSGLPSDRFSAERTGGSVSTLTIQRTQQEDSAVYLCASSLVSNGRAGEQYFGPGTRLTVT.

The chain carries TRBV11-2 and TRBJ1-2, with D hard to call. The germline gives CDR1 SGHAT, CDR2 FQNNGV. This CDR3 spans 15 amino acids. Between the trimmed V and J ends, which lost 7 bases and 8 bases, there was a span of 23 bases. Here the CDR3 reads CASTTSRALQRGYTF. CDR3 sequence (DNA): TGTGCCAGCACCACCTCCCGGGCCCTACAGCGGGGCTACACCTTC.

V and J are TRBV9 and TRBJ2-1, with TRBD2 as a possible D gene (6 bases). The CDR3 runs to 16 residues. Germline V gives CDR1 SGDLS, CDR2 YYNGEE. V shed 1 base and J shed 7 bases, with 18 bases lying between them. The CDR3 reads CASSVRGRGGVNEQFF. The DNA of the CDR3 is TGTGCCAGCAGCGTAAGAGGACGTGGCGGGGTGAATGAGCAGTTCTTC.

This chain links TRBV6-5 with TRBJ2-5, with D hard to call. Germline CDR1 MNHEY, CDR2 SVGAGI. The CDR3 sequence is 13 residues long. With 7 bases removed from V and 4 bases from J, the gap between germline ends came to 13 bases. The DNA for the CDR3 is TGTGCCAGCATGCTCCTCCCCGCAGAGACCCAGTACTTC. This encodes CASMLLPAETQYF.

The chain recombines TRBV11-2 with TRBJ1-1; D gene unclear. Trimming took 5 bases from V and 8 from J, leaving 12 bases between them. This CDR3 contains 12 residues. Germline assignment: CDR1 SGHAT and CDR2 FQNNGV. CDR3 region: CASSPRPGEAFF. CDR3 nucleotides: TGTGCCAGCAGCCCCCGGCCCGGGGAAGCTTTCTTT.

In nucleotides, the CDR3 is TGTGCCAGCAGCTTGGGACTGGATTACGGTGAAAAACTGTTTTTT. Amino acid sequence: CASSLGLDYGEKLFF. This chain connects TRBV5-8 to TRBJ1-4; the D is unclear. Trimming removed 0 bases at V and 7 bases at J, with 13 bases between. The CDR3 extends over 15 amino acids. Germline V CDR1 and CDR2: SGHTS, YDEGEE.